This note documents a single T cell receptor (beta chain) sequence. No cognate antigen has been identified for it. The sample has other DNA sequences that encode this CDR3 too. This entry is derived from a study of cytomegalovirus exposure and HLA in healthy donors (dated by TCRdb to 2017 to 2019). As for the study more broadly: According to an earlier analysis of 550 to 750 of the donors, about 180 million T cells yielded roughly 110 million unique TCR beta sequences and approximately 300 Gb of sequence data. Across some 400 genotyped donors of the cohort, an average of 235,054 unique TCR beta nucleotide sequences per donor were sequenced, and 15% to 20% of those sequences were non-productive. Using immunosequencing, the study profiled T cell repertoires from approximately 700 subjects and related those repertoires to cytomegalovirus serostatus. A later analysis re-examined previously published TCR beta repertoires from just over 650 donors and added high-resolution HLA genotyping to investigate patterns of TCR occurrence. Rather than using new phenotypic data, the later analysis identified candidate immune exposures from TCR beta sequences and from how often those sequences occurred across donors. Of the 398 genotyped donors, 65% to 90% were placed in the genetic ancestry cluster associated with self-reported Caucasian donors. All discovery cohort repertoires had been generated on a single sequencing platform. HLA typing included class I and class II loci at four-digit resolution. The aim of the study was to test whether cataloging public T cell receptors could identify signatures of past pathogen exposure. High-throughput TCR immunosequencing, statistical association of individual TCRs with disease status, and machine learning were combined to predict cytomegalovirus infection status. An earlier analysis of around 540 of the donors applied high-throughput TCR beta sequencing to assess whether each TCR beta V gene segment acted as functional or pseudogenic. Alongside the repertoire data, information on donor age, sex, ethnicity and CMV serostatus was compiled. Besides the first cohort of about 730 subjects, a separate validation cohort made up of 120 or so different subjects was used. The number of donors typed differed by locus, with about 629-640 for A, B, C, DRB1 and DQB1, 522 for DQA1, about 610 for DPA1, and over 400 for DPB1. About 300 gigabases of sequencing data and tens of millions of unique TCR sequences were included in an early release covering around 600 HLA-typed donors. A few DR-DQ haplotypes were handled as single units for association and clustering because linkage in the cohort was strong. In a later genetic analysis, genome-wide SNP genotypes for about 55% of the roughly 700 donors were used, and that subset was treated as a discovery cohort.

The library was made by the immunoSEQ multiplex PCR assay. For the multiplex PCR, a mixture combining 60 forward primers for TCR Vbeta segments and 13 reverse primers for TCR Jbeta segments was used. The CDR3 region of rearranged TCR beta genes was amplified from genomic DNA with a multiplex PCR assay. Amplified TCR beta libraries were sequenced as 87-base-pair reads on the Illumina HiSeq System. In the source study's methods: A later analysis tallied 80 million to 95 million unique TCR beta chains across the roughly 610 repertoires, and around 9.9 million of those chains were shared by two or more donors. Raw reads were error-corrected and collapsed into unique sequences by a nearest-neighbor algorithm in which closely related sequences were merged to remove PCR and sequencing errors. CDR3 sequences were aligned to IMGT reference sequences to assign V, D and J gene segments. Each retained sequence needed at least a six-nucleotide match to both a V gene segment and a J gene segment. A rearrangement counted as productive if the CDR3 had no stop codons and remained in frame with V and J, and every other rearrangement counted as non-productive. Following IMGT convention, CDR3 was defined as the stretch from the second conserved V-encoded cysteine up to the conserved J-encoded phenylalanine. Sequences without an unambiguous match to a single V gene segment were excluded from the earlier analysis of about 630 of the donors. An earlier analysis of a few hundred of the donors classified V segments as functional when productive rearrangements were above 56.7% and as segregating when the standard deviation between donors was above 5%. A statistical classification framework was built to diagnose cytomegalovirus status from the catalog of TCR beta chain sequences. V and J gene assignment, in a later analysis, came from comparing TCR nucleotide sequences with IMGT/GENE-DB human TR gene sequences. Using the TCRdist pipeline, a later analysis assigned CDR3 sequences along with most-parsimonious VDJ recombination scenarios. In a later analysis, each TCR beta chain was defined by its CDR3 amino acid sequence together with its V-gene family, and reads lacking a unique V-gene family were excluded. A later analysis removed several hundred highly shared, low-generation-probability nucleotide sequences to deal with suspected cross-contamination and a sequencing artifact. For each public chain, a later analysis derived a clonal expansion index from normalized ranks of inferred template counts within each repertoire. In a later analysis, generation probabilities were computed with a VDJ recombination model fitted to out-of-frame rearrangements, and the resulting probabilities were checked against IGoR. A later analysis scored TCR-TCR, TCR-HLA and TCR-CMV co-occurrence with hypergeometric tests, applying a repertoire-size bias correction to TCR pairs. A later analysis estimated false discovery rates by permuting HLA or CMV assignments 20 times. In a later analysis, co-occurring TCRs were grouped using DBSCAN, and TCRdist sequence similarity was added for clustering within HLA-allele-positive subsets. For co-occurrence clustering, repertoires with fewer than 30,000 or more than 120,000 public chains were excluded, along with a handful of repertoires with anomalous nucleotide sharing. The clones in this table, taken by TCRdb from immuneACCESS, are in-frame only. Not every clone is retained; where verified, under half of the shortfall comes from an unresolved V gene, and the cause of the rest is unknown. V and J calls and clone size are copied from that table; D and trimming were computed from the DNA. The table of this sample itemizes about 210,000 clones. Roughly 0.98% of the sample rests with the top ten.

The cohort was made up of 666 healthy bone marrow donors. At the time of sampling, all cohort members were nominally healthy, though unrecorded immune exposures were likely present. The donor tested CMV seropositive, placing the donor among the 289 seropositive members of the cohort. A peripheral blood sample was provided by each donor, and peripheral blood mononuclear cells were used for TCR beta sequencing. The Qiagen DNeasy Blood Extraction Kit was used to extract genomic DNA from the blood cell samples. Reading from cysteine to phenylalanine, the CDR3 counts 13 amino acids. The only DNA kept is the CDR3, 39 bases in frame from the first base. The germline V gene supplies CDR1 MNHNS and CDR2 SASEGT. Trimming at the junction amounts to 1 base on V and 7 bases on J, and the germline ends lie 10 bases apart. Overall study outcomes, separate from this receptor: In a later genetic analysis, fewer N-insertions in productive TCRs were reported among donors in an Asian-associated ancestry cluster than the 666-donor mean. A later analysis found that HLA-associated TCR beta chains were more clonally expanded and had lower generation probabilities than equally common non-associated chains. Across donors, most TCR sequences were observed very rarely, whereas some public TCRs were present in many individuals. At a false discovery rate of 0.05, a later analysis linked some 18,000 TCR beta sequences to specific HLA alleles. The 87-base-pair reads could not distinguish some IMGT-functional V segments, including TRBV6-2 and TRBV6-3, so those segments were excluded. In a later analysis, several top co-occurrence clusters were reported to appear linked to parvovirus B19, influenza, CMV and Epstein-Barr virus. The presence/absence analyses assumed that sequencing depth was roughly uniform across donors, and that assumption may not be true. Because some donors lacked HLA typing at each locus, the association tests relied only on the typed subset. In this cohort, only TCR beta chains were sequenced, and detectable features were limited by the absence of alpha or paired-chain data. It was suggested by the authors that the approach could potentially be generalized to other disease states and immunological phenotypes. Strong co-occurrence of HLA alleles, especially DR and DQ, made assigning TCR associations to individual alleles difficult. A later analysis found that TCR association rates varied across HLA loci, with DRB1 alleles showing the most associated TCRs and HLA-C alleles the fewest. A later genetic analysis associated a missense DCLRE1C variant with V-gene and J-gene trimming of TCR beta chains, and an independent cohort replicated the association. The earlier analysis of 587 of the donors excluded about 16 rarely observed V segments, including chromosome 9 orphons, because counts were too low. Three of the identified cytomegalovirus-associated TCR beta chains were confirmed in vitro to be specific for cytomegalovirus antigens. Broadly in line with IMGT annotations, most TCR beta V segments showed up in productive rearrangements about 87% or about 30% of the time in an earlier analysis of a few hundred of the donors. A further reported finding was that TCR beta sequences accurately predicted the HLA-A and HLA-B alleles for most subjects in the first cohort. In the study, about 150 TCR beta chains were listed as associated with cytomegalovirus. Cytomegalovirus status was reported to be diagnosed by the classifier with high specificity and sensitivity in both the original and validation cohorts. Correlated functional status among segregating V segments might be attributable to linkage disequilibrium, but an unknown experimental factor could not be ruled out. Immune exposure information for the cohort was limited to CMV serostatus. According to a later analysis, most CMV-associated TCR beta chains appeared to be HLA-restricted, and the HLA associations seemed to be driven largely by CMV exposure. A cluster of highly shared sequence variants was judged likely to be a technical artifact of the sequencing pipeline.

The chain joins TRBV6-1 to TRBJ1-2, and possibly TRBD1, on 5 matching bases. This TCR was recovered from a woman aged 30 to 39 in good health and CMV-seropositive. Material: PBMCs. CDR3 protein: CASSEGQGGGYTF. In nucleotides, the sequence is TGTGCCAGCAGTGAAGGGCAGGGCGGTGGCTACACCTTC.